This T cell receptor beta chain originates from a study of cytomegalovirus exposure and HLA in healthy donors. PCR amplification relied on 60 Vbeta primers (plus 13 Jbeta primers). The assay was immunoSEQ multiplex PCR, and TCRdb's table has in-frame clones only and misses some. The data show 100,000 to 150,000 clones, 80% seen once. In regard to this clone: What it recognizes is unknown.

Study-wide points: Analyzed later, most CMV-associated TCR beta chains appeared HLA-restricted.

The V gene lost 3 bases and the J gene lost 6 bases, with 14 bases spanning the gap. Germline V gene sequence: CDR1 LNHDA, CDR2 SQIVND (reference sequence). The CDR3 is made up of 15 amino acids. This TCR was sampled from a man in his thirties or forties in good health and CMV-seropositive. Specimen: PBMCs. The chain has TRBV19 and TRBJ2-2; D remains unclear. The DNA of the CDR3 is TGTGCCAGTAGTATTCGTCGGGTGGCGGCCGGGGAGCTGTTTTTT. As protein: CASSIRRVAAGELFF.